These 27 T cell receptor beta chains were all obtained from the same sample, sequenced in a study of blood T cell repertoires in COVID-19. TCRdb's table, derived via immunoSEQ multiplex PCR, lists solely in-frame clones and lacks some. The repertoire consists of some 250,000 clones, with 88% occurring once and the leading ten covering 0.9% to 1%. The specimen sequenced was peripheral blood. These receptors were collected from a woman between 40 and 55 years old who had recovered from COVID-19.

The chain joins TRBV7-9 to TRBJ2-7; unclear D gene. This CDR3 has 12 amino acids. Germline values: CDR1 SEHNR, CDR2 FQNEAQ (reference sequence). The germline V and J ends were trimmed by 8 bases and 2 bases, with 10 bases remaining between them. The CDR3 is CASGQATYEQYF. The CDR3 region has the DNA TGTGCCAGCGGGCAGGCCACCTACGAGCAGTACTTC.

The V gene is TRBV11-3, the J gene TRBJ2-2; 10 bases line up with TRBD2. Unmatched junction bases numbered 7, after V lost 5 bases and J lost 4 bases. The CDR3 extends over 16 amino acids. Germline CDR1 is SGHNT and CDR2 is YENEEA. CDR3: CASSPIAGGSTGELFF. For the CDR3, the DNA is TGTGCCAGCAGCCCCATAGCGGGAGGCTCCACCGGGGAGCTGTTTTTT.

V is TRBV3-1 (or the pseudogene TRBV3-2) and J is TRBJ1-2; D gene ambiguous. This CDR3 contains 13 residues. Germline assignment: CDR1 LGHDT and CDR2 YNNKEL (reference sequence). V was pared by 1 base and J by 8 bases, with 11 bases between. As DNA, the CDR3 is TGTGCCAGCAGCCAAGTATCGACAAGGGGCTACACCTTC. Translated, it gives CASSQVSTRGYTF.

Comments on this clone: Given a far larger clone just one base away, this is likely a sequencing read error. The chain employs TRBV7-9 and TRBJ2-2; 10 bases are shared with TRBD1. The junction had 10 bases not matched to a gene; V was cut back by 5 bases and J by 10 bases. CDR3 length: 15 amino acids. Germline CDR1 SEHNR, CDR2 FQNEAQ (reference sequence). CDR3 sequence: CASSQDRGRAEELFF. The CDR3 region has the DNA TGTGCCAGCAGCCAGGACAGGGGGAGAGCCGAGGAGCTGTTTTTT. Variable domain in full (rest from reference TRBV7-9 and TRBJ2-2): DTGVSQNPRHKITKRGQNVTFRCDPISEHNRLYWYRQTLGQGPEFLTYFQNEAQLEKSRLLSDRFSAERPKGSFSTLEIQRTEQGDSAMYLCASSQDRGRAEELFFGEGSRLTVL.

Only one count was recorded for this clone. The genes are TRBV10-3 and TRBJ2-3, with 10 positions matching TRBD1. The CDR3 loop spans 17 amino acids. V shed 6 bases, J shed 1 base, and the junction held 10 bases outside the gene matches. Germline V lookup: CDR1 ENHRY, CDR2 SYGVKD. In DNA form, the CDR3 reads TGTGCCATCAGGCCCGGGACAGGGGAAGGGGGCACAGATACGCAGTATTTT. This codes for CAIRPGTGEGGTDTQYF.

The chain has TRBV6-2 or TRBV6-3 and TRBJ1-2; D possibly corresponds to TRBD1 (6 bases). CDR3 length: 14 residues. Trimming took off 4 bases at V and 1 base at J, with 10 bases between the two ends. CDR1 and CDR2 (germline): MNHEY, SVGEGT. The chain's CDR3 is CASSWGTLNYGYTF. The CDR3 coding sequence is TGTGCCAGCAGTTGGGGGACACTTAACTATGGCTACACCTTC.

The chain carries TRBV25-1 and TRBJ2-1; D possibly corresponds to TRBD1 (5 bases). V was trimmed by 1 base and J by 12 bases, leaving 13 bases between them. The CDR3 covers 13 residues. Germline CDR1 MGHDK, CDR2 SYGVNS. The CDR3 loop reads CASSELGLGGQFF. CDR3 bases: TGTGCCAGCAGTGAATTGGGGCTAGGCGGGCAGTTCTTC.

The V gene is TRBV6-6, the J gene TRBJ2-1; 10 bases map to TRBD2. The trim removed 6 bases at V and 0 bases at J, leaving 5 bases unmatched. Germline V CDR1 and CDR2: MNHNY, SVGAGI (reference sequence). The CDR3 covers 16 residues. The CDR3 reads CASSTASGSSYNEQFF. CDR3 coding DNA: TGTGCCAGCAGCACCGCTAGCGGGAGCTCCTACAATGAGCAGTTCTTC.

The V gene is TRBV6-6, the J gene TRBJ2-1; 7 bases are shared with TRBD2. The J segment lost 7 bases and the V segment lost 0 bases, leaving 9 bases of the junction unmatched. This CDR3 has 16 amino acids. The V gene's germline CDR1 is MNHNY and CDR2 SVGAGI (reference sequence). In nucleotides, the CDR3 is TGTGCCAGCAGTTACTCCCCTGCGGGAGCGAGGAATGAGCAGTTCTTC. Translation gives CASSYSPAGARNEQFF.

V usage is TRBV7-8 and J usage is TRBJ1-5, with D maybe TRBD1 (5 bases). This CDR3 contains 17 residues. The germline gives CDR1 SGHVS, CDR2 FQNEAQ. V lost 5 bases and J lost 1, with 18 bases in between. CDR3 nucleotides: TGTGCCAGCAGCCCGGGTGGGGGGGTTAGGAGCAATCAGCCCCAGCATTTT. Amino acids: CASSPGGGVRSNQPQHF. The entire variable domain, with the rest obtained from reference TRBV7-8 and TRBJ1-5, is as follows: GAGVSQSPRYKVAKRGQDVALRCDPISGHVSLFWYQQALGQGPEFLTYFQNEAQLDKSGLPSDRFFAERPEGSVSTLKIQRTQQEDSAVYLCASSPGGGVRSNQPQHFGDGTRLSIL.

This clone has more than one count but fewer than ten. The rearrangement joins TRBV19 to TRBJ1-1, with D possibly TRBD1 on 5 matching bases. CDR1 and CDR2 (germline): LNHDA, SQIVND (reference sequence). The CDR3 consists of 13 residues. The V gene lost 4 bases and the J gene lost 1 base, with 7 bases spanning the gap. CDR3 residues: CASSTGQNTEAFF. The CDR3 bases are TGTGCCAGTAGTACCGGACAGAACACTGAAGCTTTCTTT.

This clone was seen only a few times. The chain recombines TRBV18 with TRBJ1-6; D remains unclear. This CDR3 has 13 residues. The V end lost 3 bases, the J end lost 8 bases, and 8 bases lay between the germline ends. CDR1 is KGHSH, CDR2 LQKENI, per germline. This CDR3 is CASSPNSDSPLHF. The CDR3 DNA follows: TGTGCCAGCTCACCCAATTCGGATTCACCCCTCCACTTT.

The chain couples TRBV28 to TRBJ1-6; D possibly corresponds to TRBD1 (5 bases). The CDR3 is 16 residues long. Germline-derived CDR1 and CDR2 are MDHEN and SYDVKM. Trimming left V 8 bases short and J 6 bases short, with 20 bases between. Written as DNA, the CDR3 is TGTGCCAGCGAGGGCCAAGGGCCGGGGGGTAATTCACCCCTCCACTTT. It codes for CASEGQGPGGNSPLHF.

The rearrangement uses TRBV11-2 and TRBJ2-3; the match to TRBD2 covers 10 bases. The junction had 8 bases not matched to a gene; V was cut back by 3 bases and J by 8 bases. CDR3 size: 15 residues. Germline loops: CDR1 SGHAT, CDR2 FQNNGV. CDR3 coding DNA: TGTGCCAGCAGCTTTTGGCTAGCGGGAGTAGGTACGCAGTATTTT. Its protein product is CASSFWLAGVGTQYF.

The J gene is TRBJ2-1, the V gene TRBV9; 14 positions match TRBD2. The germline V gene encodes CDR1 SGDLS and CDR2 YYNGEE. The CDR3 is 20 amino acids. After removal of 2 bases from V and 9 bases from J, the junction contained 19 bases not matched to a gene. For the CDR3, the DNA is TGTGCCAGCAGCGTGGCCTCGGGACTAGCGGGAGTTGGACCGCGAAGTGAGCAGTTCTTC. Translated, it gives CASSVASGLAGVGPRSEQFF.

The V call is TRBV11-2, the J call TRBJ2-1, with 7 bases fitting TRBD2. This CDR3 is 15 amino acids long. Germline V gives CDR1 SGHAT, CDR2 FQNNGV. V trimming: 5 bases; J trimming: 4 bases; junction bases outside the gene matches: 8. The CDR3, as DNA: TGTGCCAGCAGCCTGTCGGGACTACCTTACAATGAGCAGTTCTTC. Translating gives CASSLSGLPYNEQFF. Full variable domain (missing parts from reference TRBV11-2 and TRBJ2-1): EAGVAQSPRYKIIEKRQSVAFWCNPISGHATLYWYQQILGQGPKLLIQFQNNGVVDDSQLPKDRFSAERLKGVDSTLKIQPAKLEDSAVYLCASSLSGLPYNEQFFGPGTRLTVL.

Only one count was recorded for this clone. The chain links TRBV24-1 to TRBJ2-5, with 8 nucleotides matching TRBD1. The CDR3 sequence is 13 residues long. V shed 6 bases, J shed 3 bases, and the junction held 2 bases outside the gene matches. Germline lookup yields CDR1 KGHDR and CDR2 SFDVKD. The CDR3 here is CATSMDREETQYF. For the CDR3, the DNA is TGTGCCACCAGTATGGACAGGGAAGAGACCCAGTACTTC.

This clone was counted a few times. The chain has TRBV6-2 or TRBV6-3 and TRBJ1-5; D is unclear. This CDR3 has 17 residues. The ends were cut back, 0 bases at V and 1 base at J, with 13 bases in the middle. CDR1 is MNHEY and CDR2 is SVGEGT in the germline V gene. CDR3 bases: TGTGCCAGCAGTTACTCCTTCTCGGGAGGGAGCAATCAGCCCCAGCATTTT. Its translation: CASSYSFSGGSNQPQHF.

J is TRBJ1-4 and V is TRBV7-9, with 8 positions matching TRBD1. The CDR3 has 15 residues. Germline CDR1 SEHNR, CDR2 FQNEAQ (reference sequence). With 4 bases clipped from V and 8 bases from J, the junction kept 9 bases outside the gene matches. CDR3 sequence (DNA): TGTGCCAGCAGCTCCCACCAGGGGGCCAGGGAAAAACTGTTTTTT. It translates to CASSSHQGAREKLFF. The complete variable domain, with remaining parts taken from reference TRBV7-9 and TRBJ1-4, reads DTGVSQNPRHKITKRGQNVTFRCDPISEHNRLYWYRQTLGQGPEFLTYFQNEAQLEKSRLLSDRFSAERPKGSFSTLEIQRTEQGDSAMYLCASSSHQGAREKLFFGSGTQLSVL.

The V call is TRBV6-5, the J call TRBJ2-7; D is unresolved. The CDR3 runs 12 residues. The V end lost 7 bases, the J end lost 2 bases, and 9 bases lay between the germline ends. The germline CDR1 and CDR2 sequences are MNHEY and SVGAGI. The CDR3 DNA sequence: TGTGCCAGCAACCCCGACACCTACGAGCAGTACTTC. Protein sequence: CASNPDTYEQYF.

The V gene is TRBV18, the J gene TRBJ1-1; 7 nucleotides agree with TRBD1. CDR3 size: 15 residues. J was trimmed by 0 bases and V by 3 bases; bases with no gene match: 4. The germline gives CDR1 KGHSH, CDR2 LQKENI. CDR3 protein: CASSPPGTVNTEAFF. The CDR3, as DNA: TGTGCCAGCTCACCCCCCGGGACAGTGAACACTGAAGCTTTCTTT.

The chain combines TRBV11-3 with TRBJ2-2, with D possibly being TRBD1 (5 bases). CDR1 SGHNT and CDR2 YENEEA come from the germline V gene. CDR3 length: 15 amino acids. V lost 5 bases to trimming and J lost 9 bases, with 19 bases between them. The CDR3 here is CASSPDTLPTRELFF. The CDR3 DNA is TGTGCCAGCAGCCCGGACACTCTCCCAACCAGGGAGCTGTTTTTT.

The chain is built from TRBV18 and TRBJ2-2, with unresolved D. In germline, CDR1 is KGHSH, CDR2 LQKENI. Trimming pared 3 bases from V and 4 bases from J, leaving 6 bases between. The CDR3 loop spans 13 amino acids. DNA of the CDR3: TGTGCCAGCTCACCCCAGGCCACCGGGGAGCTGTTTTTT. Translated: CASSPQATGELFF. Full variable domain (outside the CDR3, taken from reference TRBV18 and TRBJ2-2): NAGVMQNPRHLVRRRGQEARLRCSPMKGHSHVYWYRQLPEEGLKFMVYLQKENIIDESGMPKERFSAEFPKEGPSILRIQQVVRGDSAAYFCASSPQATGELFFGEGSRLTVL.

The chain links TRBV7-3 to TRBJ2-1, with 7 bases that match TRBD2. Germline CDR1 SGHTA, CDR2 FQGTGA. V shed 5 bases and J 10 bases; nucleotides not matched to a gene: 5. The CDR3 totals 12 residues. The DNA for the CDR3 is TGTGCCAGCAGCATAGCGGGCGGGGAGCAGTTCTTC. Protein: CASSIAGGEQFF. The entire variable domain, with the rest obtained from reference TRBV7-3 and TRBJ2-1, is as follows: GAGVSQTPSNKVTEKGKYVELRCDPISGHTALYWYRQSLGQGPEFLIYFQGTGAADDSGLPNDRFFAVRPEGSVSTLKIQRTERGDSAVYLCASSIAGGEQFFGPGTRLTVL.

This chain's CDR3 is CAISESGQQNQPQHF. CDR3 coding DNA: TGTGCCATCAGTGAGTCGGGGCAGCAAAATCAGCCCCAGCATTTT. V and J are TRBV10-3 and TRBJ1-5; TRBD1 might be the D (5 bases). Per the germline V gene, CDR1 is ENHRY and CDR2 is SYGVKD. V lost 0 bases to trimming and J lost 4 bases, with 10 bases between them. The CDR3 covers 15 residues.

This clone was recorded once. J is TRBJ2-2 and V is TRBV10-3; D is ambiguous. This CDR3 spans 13 amino acids. Trimming shortened V by 2 bases and J by 1 base, and 2 bases separated the two germline ends. Looked up from germline, CDR1 is ENHRY and CDR2 is SYGVKD. The CDR3 DNA is TGTGCCATCAGTGAGCAGAACACCGGGGAGCTGTTTTTT. Protein product: CAISEQNTGELFF.

This clone was counted once. The gene calls are TRBV5-5 and TRBJ1-2; possibly TRBD1 for D (5 bases). CDR3 length equals 14 residues. Trimming stripped 4 bases from V and 8 bases from J, with 18 bases between. Germline V CDR1 and CDR2: SGHKS, YYEKEE (reference sequence). In DNA, the CDR3 is TGTGCCAGCAGCGCTCGCTTTGGGGCAGGAGGCTACACCTTC. This codes for CASSARFGAGGYTF.